This T cell receptor (beta chain) was captured by sequencing in a study of vaccination and CD4 T cells after COVID-19 (dated by TCRdb to the early 2020s). Background on the whole study: In the convalescent cohort there were six males and four females, among whom were two Hispanic individuals, seven Caucasians, two Asians and one multiracial person. Control cultures received a CEFX viral epitope pool as the positive control, an HIV-1 Nef peptide pool as the negative control, or no peptide. Participants received two doses of either the Pfizer-BioNTech BNT162b2 vaccine (n=8) or the Moderna mRNA-1273 vaccine (n=2). Overlapping spike peptide pools from SARS-CoV-2 and from the common cold coronaviruses HCoV-NL63, HCoV-OC43 and HCoV-229E were used as culture stimuli. In some eleven COVID-19 convalescent patients and a handful of infection-naive healthy vaccine recipients, researchers compared the spike-specific CD4+ TCR repertoire from before mRNA vaccination with the repertoire from after. Post-vaccine blood samples were taken a median of approximately 70 days after the second vaccine dose, with a range of roughly 14 to 250 days. Post-COVID blood samples from convalescent patients were collected a median of about 100 days after diagnosis, with a range of roughly 35 to 180 days. Findings and caveats that apply to the study as a whole: In convalescent patients, a median approximately 83% of post-vaccine SARS-CoV-2-reactive clones were detected only after vaccination, suggesting vaccine-specific priming. Relatively few convalescent patients were included in the study, and early timepoints after natural infection were not analyzed. In convalescent patients, nearly all vaccine-specific clones (304 of 307) were found to be mono-reactive for SARS-CoV-2 spike rather than cross-reactive with common cold coronaviruses. An increase in the median number of SARS-CoV-2-reactive clonotypes from 21 after infection to approximately 41 after vaccination was observed, but the change was not found to be significant.

Preparation of the library involved PCR. DNA from cultured CD4+ T cells was subjected to TCR sequencing with the Oncomine TCR Beta short-read assay at the Johns Hopkins FTIC core. The QIAamp micro DNA kit was used to extract genomic DNA from the cultured CD4+ T cells. Oncomine TCR Beta libraries made from cultured CD4+ T cells were pooled using unique dual indexes and sequenced on an Illumina iSeq 100. The study's own analysis went as follows. Non-productive sequences were removed, and CDR3s that did not start with C, did not end with F or W, or were shorter than 7 amino acids were discarded. Antigen-specific clonotypes were identified with the MANAFEST web application by comparing peptide-stimulated wells with reference and other culture wells. For a clone to be called positive, the clone needed an FDR below 0.05, an odds ratio above 5, and a productive frequency above 0.1% in at least two of three replicate wells. Clonotypes that were significantly expanded in both SARS-CoV-2 spike wells and at least one common cold coronavirus spike condition were defined as cross-reactive. CDR3 homology was assessed with Levenshtein distances (stringdist) and unrooted phylogenetic trees (ape) in R version 3.6.1. Clones were called with MiXCR by TCRdb after fastp trimmed the public reads at Q25, and only in-frame beta chains were retained. All rows with the same CDR3 protein become a single entry with the most common DNA and genes. TCRdb's processing, not the study's, gives the V and J calls here. Present in this sample are 25,000 to 30,000 distinct CDR3 sequences, around 50% of which were seen just once. The ten largest clones represent 28% of the sample.

In the paper's terms, the treatment or condition label means: approximately 11-day PBMC culture with coronavirus spike peptide pools or control peptides (ViraFEST assay). To expand antigen-specific T cells with peptide pools and then pick out the expanded clonotypes through TCR sequencing, the study relied on the ViraFEST assay. Healthy vaccine recipients had no prior SARS-CoV-2 infection, confirmed by negative nucleocapsid antibody tests before and after vaccination. Each well held 2 million or so PBMCs cultured in IMDM containing around 5% human AB serum and roughly 10 IU/ml IL-2, with roughly 9.2 ug/ml peptide pools added. Half of the culture medium was replaced with fresh IL-2-containing medium on days 3 and 7. After 10 to 11 days of culture, CD4+ T cells were isolated by negative selection using the EasySep CD4+ T cell isolation kit. PBMCs were separated from whole blood using Ficoll-Paque Plus gradient centrifugation and then either used fresh or cryopreserved at -140C. Each culture condition was generally run in triplicate wells.

Points on this clonotype: The specificity of this receptor is unknown. No much larger clonotype is one base removed from it; base qualities were not supplied.

Material: CD4+ T cells from blood, cultured in vitro, obtained before SARS-CoV-2 vaccination. This TCR derives from a human donor who received a COVID-19 vaccine.

The DNA is TGTGCCTGGACCATGGGACAGGAGCTCTCCGAGCAGTACTTC. This sequence encodes CAWTMGQELSEQYF. In this chain, TRBV30 is recombined with TRBJ2-7; 8 central bases correspond to TRBD1. Per the germline V gene (reference sequence), GTSNPN is the CDR1 and SVGIG is the CDR2. Compared with germline, V lacks 4 bases and J lacks 6 bases; bases without a gene match: 11. The CDR3 covers 14 residues, taking in both the cysteine and the phenylalanine. Only the CDR3 part of the read is kept: 42 bases, read in frame from the first base.